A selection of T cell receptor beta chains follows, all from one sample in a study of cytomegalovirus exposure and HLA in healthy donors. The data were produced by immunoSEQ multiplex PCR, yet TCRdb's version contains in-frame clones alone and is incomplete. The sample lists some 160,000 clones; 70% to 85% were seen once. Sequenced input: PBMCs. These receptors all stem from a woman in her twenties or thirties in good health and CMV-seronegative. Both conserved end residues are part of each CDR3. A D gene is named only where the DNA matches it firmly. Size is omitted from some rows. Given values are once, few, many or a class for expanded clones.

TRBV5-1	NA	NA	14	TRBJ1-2	CASSRGYGSYGYTF	TGCGCCAGCAGCCGGGGGTACGGCTCCTATGGCTACACCTTC
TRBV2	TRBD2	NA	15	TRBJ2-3	CASRVAGAGTDTQYF	TGTGCCAGCAGGGTAGCGGGGGCGGGCACAGATACGCAGTATTTT
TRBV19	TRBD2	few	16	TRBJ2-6	CASSRTSGSGANVLTF	TGTGCCAGTAGCAGGACTAGCGGCTCTGGGGCCAACGTCCTGACTTTC
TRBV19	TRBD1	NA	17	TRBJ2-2	CATKSKGAPSNTGELFF	TGTGCCACCAAGAGTAAGGGGGCACCATCGAACACCGGGGAGCTGTTTTTT
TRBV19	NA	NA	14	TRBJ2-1	CASSWGLAKNEQFF	TGTGCCAGTAGCTGGGGGCTAGCTAAAAATGAGCAGTTCTTC
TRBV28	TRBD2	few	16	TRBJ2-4	CASSSLAGLAKNIQYF	TGTGCCAGCAGCTCTCTAGCGGGCCTAGCCAAAAACATTCAGTACTTC
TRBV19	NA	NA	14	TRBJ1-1	CASSIGNSNTEAFF	TGTGCCAGTAGTATAGGAAACTCAAACACTGAAGCTTTCTTT
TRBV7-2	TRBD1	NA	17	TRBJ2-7	CASSLGAGGMISYEQYF	TGTGCCAGCAGCCTCGGTGCAGGGGGAATGATCTCCTACGAGCAGTACTTC
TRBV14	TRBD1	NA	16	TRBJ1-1	CASSPLGTGGHTEAFF	TGTGCCAGCAGCCCTCTTGGGACAGGGGGACACACTGAAGCTTTCTTT
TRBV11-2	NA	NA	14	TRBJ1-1	CASSLGQSNTEAFF	TGTGCCAGCAGCTTAGGACAGTCGAACACTGAAGCTTTCTTT
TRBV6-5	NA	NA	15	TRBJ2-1	CASSYSITGNNEQFF	TGTGCCAGCAGTTACTCGATAACAGGGAACAATGAGCAGTTCTTC
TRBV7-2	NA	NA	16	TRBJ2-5	CASSFQGRPGVGTQYF	TGTGCCAGCAGCTTTCAGGGGCGCCCCGGTGTTGGGACCCAGTACTTC
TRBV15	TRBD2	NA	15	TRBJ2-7	CATSSRLAGGPEQYF	TGTGCCACCAGCTCGCGACTAGCGGGGGGGCCCGAGCAGTACTTC
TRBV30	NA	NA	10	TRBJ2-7	CAGGFYEQYF	TGTGCCGGCGGGTTCTACGAGCAGTACTTC
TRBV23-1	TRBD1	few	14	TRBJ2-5	CASSQGGQQETQYF	TGCGCCAGCAGTCAAGGGGGACAGCAAGAGACCCAGTACTTC
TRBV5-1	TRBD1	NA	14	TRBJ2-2	CASGGQGVSGELFF	TGCGCCAGCGGGGGACAGGGGGTTTCCGGGGAGCTGTTTTTT
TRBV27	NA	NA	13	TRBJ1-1	CASSLTGNTEAFF	TGTGCCAGCAGTTTAACCGGGAACACTGAAGCTTTCTTT
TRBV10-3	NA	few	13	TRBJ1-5	CAISLDFDQPQHF	TGTGCCATCAGTTTGGACTTTGATCAGCCCCAGCATTTT
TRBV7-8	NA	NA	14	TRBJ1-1	CASSEEPGFAEAFF	TGTGCCAGCAGCGAAGAGCCAGGGTTCGCTGAAGCTTTCTTT
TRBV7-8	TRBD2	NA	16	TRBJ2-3	CASSRLWTRSADTQYF	TGTGCCAGCAGCCGGCTGTGGACTAGGAGCGCAGATACGCAGTATTTT
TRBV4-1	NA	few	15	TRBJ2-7	CASSQVAGVRREQYF	TGCGCCAGCAGCCAAGTTGCAGGGGTTCGTAGGGAGCAGTACTTC
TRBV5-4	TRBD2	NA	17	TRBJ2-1	CASSSGLAQLSYNEQFF	TGTGCCAGCAGCTCAGGACTAGCACAGCTCTCCTACAATGAGCAGTTCTTC
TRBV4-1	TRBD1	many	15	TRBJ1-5	CASSQTDRDNQPQHF	TGCGCCAGCAGCCAGACGGACAGGGACAATCAGCCCCAGCATTTT
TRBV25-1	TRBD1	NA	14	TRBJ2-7	CASSDRQGSYEQYF	TGTGCCAGCAGTGATCGACAGGGCTCCTACGAGCAGTACTTC
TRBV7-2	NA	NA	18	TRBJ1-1	CASSFLVGRASMNTEAFF	TGTGCCAGCAGCTTCCTCGTCGGCAGGGCGTCGATGAACACTGAAGCTTTCTTT
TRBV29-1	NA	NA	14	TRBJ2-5	CSVEGRDNQETQYF	TGCAGCGTTGAGGGCAGAGACAACCAAGAGACCCAGTACTTC
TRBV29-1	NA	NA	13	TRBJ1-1	CSVEAARATEAFF	TGCAGCGTTGAAGCGGCCAGGGCCACTGAAGCTTTCTTT
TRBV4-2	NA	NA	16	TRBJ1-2	CASSQGGADYDYGYTF	TGTGCCAGCAGCCAAGGGGGCGCGGATTACGACTATGGCTACACCTTC
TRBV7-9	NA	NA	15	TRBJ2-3	CASSYAGTSKDTQYF	TGTGCCAGCAGCTACGCCGGGACAAGCAAGGATACGCAGTATTTT
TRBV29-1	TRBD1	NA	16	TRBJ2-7	CSAKRTSRDSSYEQYF	TGCAGCGCCAAAAGGACTTCTAGGGACAGCTCCTACGAGCAGTACTTC
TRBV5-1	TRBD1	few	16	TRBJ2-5	CASSLQGAISQETQYF	TGCGCCAGCAGCCTGCAGGGGGCCATTTCCCAAGAGACCCAGTACTTC
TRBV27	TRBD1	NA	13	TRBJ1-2	CASSRTGNYGYTF	TGTGCCAGCAGCCGGACAGGGAACTATGGCTACACCTTC
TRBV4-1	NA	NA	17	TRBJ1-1	CASSQVPPRGALTEAFF	TGCGCCAGCAGCCAAGTCCCACCGCGGGGGGCGCTCACTGAAGCTTTCTTT
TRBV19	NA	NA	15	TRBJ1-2	CASSPTGALNYGYTF	TGTGCCAGTAGTCCCACAGGAGCTCTTAACTATGGCTACACCTTC
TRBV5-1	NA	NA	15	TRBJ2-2	CASKGPAEDTGELFF	TGCGCCAGCAAAGGTCCGGCGGAGGACACCGGGGAGCTGTTTTTT
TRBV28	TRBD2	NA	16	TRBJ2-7	CASSPGTSGGAYEQYF	TGTGCCAGCAGTCCCGGGACTAGCGGGGGAGCCTACGAGCAGTACTTC
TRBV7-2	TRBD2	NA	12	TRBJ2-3	CASSFSGGTQYF	TGTGCCAGCAGCTTTAGCGGGGGGACTCAGTATTTT
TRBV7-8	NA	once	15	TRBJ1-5	CASSHRRVGHQPQHF	TGTGCCAGCAGCCACCGCAGGGTAGGTCATCAGCCCCAGCATTTT
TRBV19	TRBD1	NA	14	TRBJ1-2	CASIGETGNYGYTF	TGTGCCAGTATTGGGGAGACAGGGAACTATGGCTACACCTTC
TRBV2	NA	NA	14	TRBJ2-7	CASSGPAGAHEQYF	TGTGCCAGCAGTGGTCCCGCAGGGGCCCACGAGCAGTACTTC
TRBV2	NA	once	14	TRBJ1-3	CASSEQGGGNTIYF	TGTGCCAGCAGTGAACAGGGTGGCGGAAACACCATATATTTT
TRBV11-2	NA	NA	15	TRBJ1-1	CASSFFNPLNTEAFF	TGTGCCAGCAGCTTTTTTAATCCCCTGAACACTGAAGCTTTCTTT
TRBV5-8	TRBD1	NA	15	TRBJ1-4	CASSFSGQRDEKLFF	TGTGCCAGCAGCTTTTCGGGACAGAGGGATGAAAAACTGTTTTTT
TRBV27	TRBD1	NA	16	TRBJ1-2	CASSSDRGPSWEGYPF	TGTGCCAGCAGTTCGGACAGGGGACCCTCTTGGGAGGGCTACCCCTTC
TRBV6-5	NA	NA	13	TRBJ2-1	CASSRGGRHEQFF	TGTGCCAGCAGTAGGGGTGGGCGCCACGAGCAGTTCTTC
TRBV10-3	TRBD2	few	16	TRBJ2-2	CAISQAGGANTGELFF	TGTGCCATCAGTCAAGCGGGGGGCGCGAACACCGGGGAGCTGTTTTTT
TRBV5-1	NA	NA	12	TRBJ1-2	CASSQDRYGYPF	TGCGCCAGCAGCCAGGATCGCTATGGCTACCCCTTC
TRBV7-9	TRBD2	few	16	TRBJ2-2	CASSHRLAVTTGELFF	TGTGCCAGCAGCCATAGACTAGCGGTGACCACCGGGGAGCTGTTTTTT
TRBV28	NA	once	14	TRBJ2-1	CASSSQGKAGEQFF	TGTGCCAGCAGTTCTCAGGGTAAGGCTGGTGAGCAGTTCTTC
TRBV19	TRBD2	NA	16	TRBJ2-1	CASSIGALAGDNEQFF	TGTGCCAGTAGTATAGGTGCCCTAGCGGGAGACAATGAGCAGTTCTTC
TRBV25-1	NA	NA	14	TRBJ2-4	CASSVRTGKNIQYF	TGTGCCAGCAGTGTTAGGACGGGGAAAAACATTCAGTACTTC
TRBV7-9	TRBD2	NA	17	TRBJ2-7	CSSSTSYLGGDSYEQYF	TGTTCCAGCAGCACCTCATACCTCGGGGGGGACTCCTACGAGCAGTACTTC
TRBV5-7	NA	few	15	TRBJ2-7	CASSPGNLVTYEQYF	TGTGCCAGCAGCCCCGGGAACCTGGTCACCTACGAGCAGTACTTC
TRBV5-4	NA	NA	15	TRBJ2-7	CASSHPAERSYEQYF	TGTGCCAGCAGCCACCCAGCGGAACGCTCCTACGAGCAGTACTTC
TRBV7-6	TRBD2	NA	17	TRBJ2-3	CASSLDSRLAGADTQYF	TGTGCCAGCAGCTTAGATTCGCGGCTAGCGGGAGCAGATACGCAGTATTTT
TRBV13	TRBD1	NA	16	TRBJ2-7	CASSLRYRGPTHEQYF	TGTGCCAGCAGCTTGAGATACAGGGGCCCCACCCACGAGCAGTACTTC
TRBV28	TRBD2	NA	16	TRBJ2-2	CASSLPGLAASGELFF	TGTGCCAGCAGTTTACCGGGACTAGCGGCTTCCGGGGAGCTGTTTTTT
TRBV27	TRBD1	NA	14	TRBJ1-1	CASSFQGGNTEAFF	TGTGCCAGCAGTTTTCAGGGGGGAAACACTGAAGCTTTCTTT
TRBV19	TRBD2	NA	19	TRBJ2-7	CASSILAVHSETKKYEQYF	TGTGCCAGTAGTATTCTAGCGGTCCACTCCGAAACAAAAAAGTACGAGCAGTACTTC
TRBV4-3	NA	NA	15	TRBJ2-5	CASSQTGSGGETQYF	TGCGCCAGCAGCCAAACAGGGAGTGGTGGGGAGACCCAGTACTTC